This T cell receptor (beta chain) was captured by sequencing in a study of T cells in localized non-small cell lung cancer. In regard to this clone: As yet, its antigen is unknown.

This table comes from immunoSEQ multiplex PCR, and its TCRdb copy is limited to in-frame clones, with some not included. The sample records roughly 40,000 clones, 65% to 90% being singletons. Findings and caveats of the study: The study sequenced only one region of the tumor. As a result, intratumor heterogeneity could not be excluded and remains possible. When the top 100 tumor clones were examined, a median approximately 59 of them also appeared in the adjacent lung, which was paired and uninvolved.

CDR3 length: 15 amino acids. Per the germline V gene, CDR1 is SNHLY and CDR2 is FYNNEI. Losses at the gene ends were 4 bases for V and 4 bases for J; bases not matched to a gene: 8. The chain employs TRBV2 and TRBJ2-7, with 9 bases identical to TRBD1. The sequencing used peripheral blood mononuclear cells, collected before any cancer treatment. This TCR came from a male donor aged 60 or over with stage II lung adenocarcinoma. The CDR3 here is CASSATTGGAYEQYF. The CDR3 coding sequence is TGTGCCAGCAGTGCTACTACAGGGGGCGCGTACGAGCAGTACTTC.